Detailed here is one TCR beta chain. These data originate in a study of T cell changes during pregnancy in multiple sclerosis. Clones were read by immunoSEQ multiplex PCR, and TCRdb kept only the in-frame ones, dropping some. The sample has around 37,000 clones; roughly 89% are singletons. Germline assignment: CDR1 MNHEY and CDR2 SMNVEV (reference sequence). This CDR3 has 13 amino acids. V lost 7 bases and J 0 bases, leaving 7 bases between the germline ends. The sequence came from a female donor with multiple sclerosis, enrolled in a pregnancy study. The chain uses TRBV27 and TRBJ2-1, with D tentatively TRBD2 (5 bases). Material: CD8+ T cells from peripheral blood mononuclear cells, obtained in the second trimester of pregnancy. The CDR3 protein is CASTGSSYNEQFF. Here the CDR3 DNA reads TGTGCCAGCACGGGGAGCTCCTACAATGAGCAGTTCTTC.